The 14 T cell receptor beta chains below were found in one sample sequenced in a study of identical twins (dated by TCRdb to the mid-2010s). Libraries were prepared through 5' RACE. The run used an Illumina HiSeq 2000. The public reads were reanalyzed by TCRdb: fastp trimming at Q25, MiXCR alignment, in-frame beta chains only. A single entry per CDR3 protein holds the most common genes and DNA from its merged rows. The sample data list 450,000 to 650,000 distinct CDR3 sequences, and roughly 15% of these were observed just once. The ten biggest clones cover roughly 0.46% of the sample. The data were also submitted as part of a second study, on yellow fever vaccine responses in identical twins.

Sequenced material: CD4+ T cells sorted from blood. These receptor sequences come from a woman between 18 and 29 years old in good health.

The table lists this clonotype with a few counts. CDR3 bases: TGCAGTGCCACCCCCCCAGTGAACACTGAAGCTTTCTTT. Amino acids: CSATPPVNTEAFF. The chain uses TRBV20-1 and TRBJ1-1; no definite D call. V was shortened by 6 bases and J by 0 bases, with 11 bases between the two germline ends. This CDR3 spans 13 amino acids. Germline CDR1 is DFQATT and CDR2 is SNEGSKA (reference sequence).

This clonotype appeared a few times. V usage is TRBV7-3 and J usage is TRBJ2-2; 7 bases are a match to TRBD2. The CDR3 totals 13 residues. J lost 5 bases, V lost 5 bases, and 2 bases had no gene match. CDR1 is SGHTA and CDR2 is FQGTGA in the germline V gene. The CDR3 sequence is CASSTSVTGELFF. The CDR3 region has the DNA TGTGCCAGCAGCACTAGCGTTACCGGGGAGCTGTTTTTT.

The chain couples TRBV20-1 to TRBJ2-3; a weak D match, TRBD2 (7 bases). The CDR3 consists of 16 residues. Trimming left V 3 bases short and J 0 bases short, with 16 bases between. CDR1 and CDR2 from the germline V gene are DFQATT and SNEGSKA (reference sequence). For the CDR3, the DNA is TGCAGTGCTAGGCTGGGGGGGGCTACTAGCACAGATACGCAGTATTTT. It specifies CSARLGGATSTDTQYF.

The V and J genes are TRBV11-1 and TRBJ1-1; D ambiguous. The germline CDR1 and CDR2 sequences are SGHAT and FQDESV (reference sequence). The CDR3 consists of 15 residues. Trimming took 5 bases from V and 0 from J, leaving 13 bases between them. The DNA of the CDR3 is TGTGCCAGCAGCCCGACCCCTTTCATGAACACTGAAGCTTTCTTT. This translates into CASSPTPFMNTEAFF.

The CDR3 bases are TGTGCCACCAGCCAAGGAAAAGGTTGGCTAGCGGGAAACGAGCAGTACTTC. Translating gives CATSQGKGWLAGNEQYF. The chain is built from TRBV3-2 and TRBJ2-7; the table calls TRBD2, which could not be checked here. TRBV3-2 is described as a pseudogene. The CDR3 spans 17 residues.

This clonotype has only a few counts. The J gene is TRBJ2-3, the V gene TRBV3-1; TRBD2 matches 8 bases. Trimming cost V 4 bases and J 5 bases; bases outside gene matches: 11. Looked up from germline, CDR1 is LGHDT and CDR2 is YNNKEL (reference sequence). The CDR3 covers 16 residues. The CDR3 loop is CASSLYTGGAGDTQYF. The CDR3 DNA reads as TGTGCCAGCAGCCTATATACCGGGGGGGCCGGAGATACGCAGTATTTT.

This clonotype has at least ten counts. V is TRBV2 and J is TRBJ1-1, with no clear D. Trimming removed 5 bases at V and 1 base at J, with 8 bases between. Looked up from germline, CDR1 is SNHLY and CDR2 is FYNNEI. The CDR3 runs to 13 residues. The DNA for the CDR3 is TGTGCCAGCAGTCAGCGGCCGAACACTGAAGCTTTCTTT. Encoded protein: CASSQRPNTEAFF. The whole variable domain, remainder taken from reference TRBV2 and TRBJ1-1, is EPEVTQTPSHQVTQMGQEVILRCVPISNHLYFYWYRQILGQKVEFLVSFYNNEISEKSEIFDDQFSVERPDGSNFTLKIRSTKLEDSAMYFCASSQRPNTEAFFGQGTRLTVV.

The chain has TRBV20-1 and TRBJ2-5, with TRBD1 identical over 8 bases. The germline gives CDR1 DFQATT, CDR2 SNEGSKA (reference sequence). This CDR3 is 13 amino acids long. J lost 4 bases, V lost 4 bases, and 5 bases had no gene match. The CDR3 spells CSAMQGARETQYF. DNA of the CDR3: TGCAGTGCTATGCAGGGGGCGAGAGAGACCCAGTACTTC.

This clonotype was detected only a few times. The chain recombines TRBV6-2 or TRBV6-3 with TRBJ2-5; 8 nucleotides line up with TRBD2. With V trimmed by 4 bases and J by 2 bases, 15 bases remained unmatched. CDR1 is MNHEY and CDR2 is SVGEGT in the germline V gene. The CDR3 length is 18 residues. The chain's CDR3 is CASSLGGMSGSNQETQYF. CDR3 nucleotide sequence: TGTGCCAGCAGTTTGGGAGGAATGAGCGGGAGTAATCAAGAGACCCAGTACTTC.

Many counts were recorded for this clonotype. The CDR3: CASSFRLTSTDTQYF. Here the CDR3 DNA reads TGTGCCAGCAGTTTTCGACTAACTAGCACAGATACGCAGTATTTT. This rearrangement joins TRBV12-3 or TRBV12-4 to TRBJ2-3; D is perhaps TRBD2 (5 bases). The CDR3 sequence is 15 residues long. V lost 3 bases, J lost 0 bases, and 10 bases lay in between.

This rearrangement joins TRBV29-1 to TRBJ1-1; 7 bases are shared with TRBD1. Germline V gene lookup returns CDR1 SQVTM and CDR2 ANQGSEA. The CDR3 consists of 12 residues. Losses at the gene ends were 3 bases for V and 6 bases for J; bases not matched to a gene: 4. CDR3 bases: TGCAGCGTTGAGAGAACAGGGGCTGAAGCTTTCTTT. This gives the protein CSVERTGAEAFF.

The chain links TRBV12-3 or TRBV12-4 to TRBJ1-3; unclear D gene. This CDR3 has 14 residues. Trimming left V 1 base short and J 1 base short, with 5 bases between. CDR3 sequence (DNA): TGTGCCAGCAGTTTAGAAAGATCTGGAAACACCATATATTTT. Its protein is CASSLERSGNTIYF.

There are many counts of this clonotype. The J gene is TRBJ1-1, the V gene TRBV7-2, with D perhaps TRBD1 (5 bases). The germline V gene has CDR1 SGHTA and CDR2 FQGNSA. This CDR3 is 13 amino acids long. With 6 bases removed from V and 5 bases from J, the gap between germline ends came to 13 bases. The CDR3 spells CASSLLGGTEAFF. DNA of the CDR3: TGTGCCAGCAGTTTACTGGGGGGTACTGAAGCTTTCTTT.

The chain uses TRBV29-1 and TRBJ2-6; 11 nucleotides align to TRBD1. CDR1 is SQVTM and CDR2 is ANQGSEA in the germline V gene. The CDR3 is 15 residues long. V trimming: 6 bases; J trimming: 3 bases; junction bases outside the gene matches: 4. CDR3 region: CSVGTGGFGANVLTF. Here the CDR3 DNA reads TGCAGCGTAGGGACAGGGGGTTTTGGGGCCAACGTCCTGACTTTC.